This TCR beta chain is drawn from a study of post-analysis software for immune sequencing data. At the level of the study: The courses of disease that were included comprised relapsing-remitting, secondary progressive and progressive-relapsing multiple sclerosis.

The authors incorporated unique molecular identifiers into the TCR beta cDNA libraries. The source material, about 0.95 to 10 million T cells, gave rise to 400,000 to 600,000 cDNA molecules. TCRdb independently ran MiXCR on the PCR reads; one entry per CDR3 protein. The sample has a few hundred thousand distinct CDR3 sequences; approximately 34% are singletons. Study-wide findings and caveats: TRBV5-6, TRBV5-1 and TRBV20-1 belonged to a set of about five TRBV segments that were more frequent in patients than controls.

Worth noting for this clonotype: The antigen remains unidentified.

Losses at the gene ends were 4 bases for V and 4 bases for J; bases not matched to a gene: 4. The CDR3 totals 14 residues. Germline V gives CDR1 SQVTM, CDR2 ANQGSEA. Sample: blood. The TCR originated in a girl aged 2 to 17 with multiple sclerosis. The chain has TRBV29-1 and TRBJ2-2; 9 nucleotides match TRBD2. CDR3 sequence (DNA): TGCAGCGTTGCTGCGCGGGGGGGCACCGGGGAGCTGTTTTTT. It yields the protein CSVAARGGTGELFF.